The 31 T cell receptor beta chains presented below share a single source sample, sequenced in a study of OX40 agonist ivuxolimab in advanced cancers. Libraries were built with the immunoSEQ multiplex PCR assay. TCRdb stores this immuneACCESS table with in-frame sequences only. Part of the clones is absent; in the studies checked, under half of the shortfall reflects unresolved V genes, and no reason is known for the rest. Here the sample has about 77,000 clones; over 75% occur a single time. The ten biggest clones cover 0.66% of the sample. The source was CD4+ or CD8+ T cells sorted from blood, collected in a trial of the OX40 agonist ivuxolimab. The receptors derive from an adult with an advanced solid tumor such as melanoma, head and neck, liver or kidney cancer.

CDR3 sequence: CASSTGLAGAGLSSYNEQFF. CDR3 sequence (DNA): TGTGCCAGTAGTACGGGACTAGCGGGGGCCGGTCTAAGCTCCTACAATGAGCAGTTCTTC. This chain joins TRBV19 and TRBJ2-1; 14 bases line up with TRBD2. Germline V gene lookup returns CDR1 LNHDA and CDR2 SQIVND (reference sequence). CDR3 length equals 20 residues. The J segment lost 0 bases and the V segment lost 4 bases, leaving 11 bases of the junction unmatched.

The rearrangement joins TRBV13 to TRBJ2-3; 7 bases are a match to TRBD1. The CDR3 is 15 residues long. Germline lookup yields CDR1 PRHDT and CDR2 FYEKMQ (reference sequence). Trimming removed 4 bases from V and 3 bases from J; junction bases left unmatched: 7. This chain's CDR3 is CASSSLGQLTDTQYF. CDR3 nucleotides: TGTGCCAGCAGCTCCTTGGGACAGCTGACAGATACGCAGTATTTT. Full variable domain (remainder filled in from reference TRBV13 and TRBJ2-3): AAGVIQSPRHLIKEKRETATLKCYPIPRHDTVYWYQQGPGQDPQFLISFYEKMQSDKGSIPDRFSAQQFSDYHSELNMSSLELGDSALYFCASSSLGQLTDTQYFGPGTRLTVL.

This clone appeared once. The V call is TRBV5-4, the J call TRBJ1-6, with 8 bases identical to TRBD1. Unmatched junction bases numbered 2, after V lost 2 bases and J lost 7 bases. Germline CDR1 and CDR2: SGHNT and YYREEE (reference sequence). The CDR3 is made up of 14 amino acids. The CDR3 nucleotides read TGTGCCAGCAGCTTTAGACAGGGGAATTCACCCCTCCACTTT. Protein: CASSFRQGNSPLHF.

The V call is TRBV7-8, the J call TRBJ1-2, with 9 bases aligning to TRBD1. V lost 5 bases and J lost 13; bases outside the gene matches: 11. In germline, CDR1 is SGHVS, CDR2 FQNEAQ. This CDR3 spans 13 amino acids. The CDR3 sequence is CASSPGQGIVGTF. CDR3 coding DNA: TGTGCCAGCAGCCCCGGACAGGGGATAGTAGGCACCTTC.

This clone has a handful of counts. The rearrangement links TRBV11-3 to TRBJ2-6; D may be TRBD1 or TRBD2 (5 bases each). Between the trimmed V and J ends, which lost 5 bases and 0 bases, there was a span of 14 bases. The germline CDR1 and CDR2 sequences are SGHNT and YENEEA. The CDR3 is 17 amino acids. CDR3 loop: CASSPPGADSGANVLTF. CDR3 sequence (DNA): TGTGCCAGCAGCCCCCCCGGGGCAGACTCTGGGGCCAACGTCCTGACTTTC.

The rearrangement links TRBV7-9 to TRBJ2-2; 7 nucleotides align to TRBD1. Looked up from germline, CDR1 is SEHNR and CDR2 is FQNEAQ (reference sequence). This CDR3 comprises 16 residues. V dropped 5 bases and J dropped 2; count of bases not matched to a gene: 8. The CDR3 nucleotides read TGTGCCAGCAGCCTGGGACAGCCCTCTAACACCGGGGAGCTGTTTTTT. It encodes CASSLGQPSNTGELFF.

The chain has TRBV7-9 and TRBJ2-4; the D gene is possibly TRBD2 (5 bases). The CDR3 has 16 residues. V lost 1 base to trimming and J lost 0 bases, with 10 bases between them. Germline CDR1 is SEHNR and CDR2 is FQNEAQ (reference sequence). The CDR3 DNA sequence: TGTGCCAGCAGCTTAGGACGGGGAACAGCCAAAAACATTCAGTACTTC. Translation: CASSLGRGTAKNIQYF.

The chain joins TRBV6-6 to TRBJ2-5; D may be TRBD1 or TRBD2 (6 bases each). The CDR3 loop spans 16 amino acids. V lost 4 bases to trimming and J lost 0 bases, with 15 bases between them. Per the germline V gene, CDR1 is MNHNY and CDR2 is SVGAGI (reference sequence). CDR3 nucleotides: TGTGCCAGCAGTTCCCTAGCGAAGGGGGACCAAGAGACCCAGTACTTC. Translating gives CASSSLAKGDQETQYF.

About this clone: The junction and the germline gene differ at one end; a read error may be behind it. The chain has TRBV7-9 and TRBJ1-1; unclear D gene. Germline-derived CDR1 and CDR2 are SEHNR and FQNEAQ (reference sequence). The CDR3 totals 14 residues. The CDR3 region is CASSGRLMNTKAFF. DNA for the CDR3: TGTGCCAGCAGCGGACGACTGATGAACACTAAAGCTTTCTTT.

The chain has TRBV30 and TRBJ1-5; D perhaps matches TRBD1 (6 bases). V was pared by 1 base and J by 9 bases, with 19 bases between. The CDR3 has 15 residues. Germline-derived CDR1 and CDR2 are GTSNPN and SVGIG (reference sequence). CDR3 sequence: CAWSDSAGEVGPQHF. The CDR3, as DNA: TGTGCCTGGAGTGATTCGGCAGGGGAGGTGGGGCCCCAGCATTTT.

The rearrangement joins TRBV11-2 to TRBJ2-7; no reliable D call. The CDR3 extends over 12 amino acids. Germline values: CDR1 SGHAT, CDR2 FQNNGV. Trimming shortened V by 0 bases and J by 1 base, and 1 base separated the two germline ends. CDR3 DNA: TGTGCCAGCAGCTTAGAATCCTACGAGCAGTACTTC. Encoded protein: CASSLESYEQYF.

The chain is built from TRBV7-9 and TRBJ1-6; D might be TRBD1 (5 bases). The germline V gene encodes CDR1 SEHNR and CDR2 FQNEAQ (reference sequence). This CDR3 spans 15 amino acids. V lost 10 bases and J 0 bases, leaving 13 bases between the germline ends. The chain's CDR3 is CAIPSGISYNSPLHF. CDR3 in DNA: TGTGCCATACCATCAGGGATCTCCTATAATTCACCCCTCCACTTT. Drawing the rest from reference TRBV7-9 and TRBJ1-6, the complete variable domain is DTGVSQNPRHKITKRGQNVTFRCDPISEHNRLYWYRQTLGQGPEFLTYFQNEAQLEKSRLLSDRFSAERPKGSFSTLEIQRTEQGDSAMYLCAIPSGISYNSPLHFGNGTRLTVT.

This clone appeared once. The chain uses TRBV7-3 and TRBJ2-3; TRBD2 matches 8 bases. With V trimmed by 2 bases and J by 4 bases, 2 bases remained unmatched. In germline, CDR1 is SGHTA, CDR2 FQGTGA. There are 14 residues in the CDR3. Written as DNA, the CDR3 is TGTGCCAGCAGCTTAGACGGGGGGGCAGATACGCAGTATTTT. Residues: CASSLDGGADTQYF.

The CDR3 protein is CASSYSATEAFF. In nucleotides, the CDR3 is TGTGCCAGCAGTTACTCGGCCACTGAAGCTTTCTTT. The V and J genes are TRBV6-6 and TRBJ1-1, with unresolved D. Germline V gene data show CDR1 as MNHNY and CDR2 as SVGAGI (reference sequence). Trimming removed 0 bases from V and 4 bases from J, with 3 bases in between. This CDR3 is built from 12 residues.

The chain joins TRBV7-2 to TRBJ1-2; 9 bases line up with TRBD1. CDR1 is SGHTA and CDR2 is FQGNSA in the germline V gene. V lost 5 bases, J lost 8 bases, and 9 bases stayed unmatched. The CDR3 has 14 residues. CDR3 sequence: CASSLTGGLRGYTF. CDR3 DNA: TGTGCCAGCAGCCTCACAGGGGGCTTGCGGGGCTACACCTTC.

The chain links TRBV7-2 to TRBJ2-5, with 7 bases aligning to TRBD1. Trimming took 0 bases from V and 2 from J; bases not matched to a gene: 3. In germline, CDR1 is SGHTA, CDR2 FQGNSA. The CDR3 extends over 15 amino acids. CDR3 sequence (DNA): TGTGCCAGCAGCTTAGCGCTGGGACAGCAAGAGACCCAGTACTTC. Amino acid sequence: CASSLALGQQETQYF.

The CDR3 DNA reads TGTGCCAGCAGCTTTGGGGAGGGCACTGAAGCTTTCTTT. Residues: CASSFGEGTEAFF. The chain combines TRBV7-9 with TRBJ1-1; D gene uncertain. The CDR3 loop spans 13 amino acids. The V end lost 3 bases, the J end lost 4 bases, and 9 bases lay between the germline ends. Germline V gives CDR1 SEHNR, CDR2 FQNEAQ (reference sequence).

CDR3 in amino acids: CASSLGTDTSTDTQYF. The CDR3 DNA reads TGCGCCAGCAGCTTGGGTACAGATACTAGCACAGATACGCAGTATTTT. The V call is TRBV5-1, the J call TRBJ2-3; D uncertain. The CDR3 sequence is 16 residues long. V lost 0 bases and J 0 bases, leaving 11 bases between the germline ends. Germline CDR1 and CDR2: SGHRS and YFSETQ.

The chain combines TRBV19 with TRBJ2-7; tentative D call: TRBD1 (5 bases). The CDR3 loop spans 15 amino acids. Per germline, CDR1 LNHDA and CDR2 SQIVND (reference sequence). Trimming pared 5 bases from V and 0 bases from J, leaving 14 bases between. The DNA for the CDR3 is TGTGCCAGTAGTGCCTTAGACAGTAGCTCCTACGAGCAGTACTTC. It is translated as CASSALDSSSYEQYF.

J is TRBJ2-1 and V is TRBV5-6; D gene ambiguous. Trimming stripped 6 bases from V and 8 bases from J, with 9 bases between. The CDR3 covers 11 residues. The germline CDR1 and CDR2 sequences are SGHDT and YYEEEE. The DNA for the CDR3 is TGTGCCAGCACCAGAACGGATGAGCAGTTCTTC. It specifies CASTRTDEQFF.

The chain recombines TRBV18 with TRBJ2-5, with D possibly being TRBD1 (5 bases). Germline assignment: CDR1 KGHSH and CDR2 LQKENI. The CDR3 has 14 amino acids. Trimming removed 1 base at V and 5 bases at J, with 11 bases between. The CDR3 region has the DNA TGTGCCAGCTCACCACTAACAGGATCCGAGACCCAGTACTTC. Protein sequence: CASSPLTGSETQYF.

This clone turned up a few times. The chain couples TRBV6-6 to TRBJ2-2; unclear D gene. V lost 5 bases and J 4 bases, leaving 14 bases between the germline ends. The germline CDR1 and CDR2 sequences are MNHNY and SVGAGI (reference sequence). The CDR3 is made up of 15 amino acids. The CDR3 sequence is CASSQFSSITGELFF. The CDR3 DNA sequence: TGTGCCAGCAGTCAATTTAGTTCGATCACCGGGGAGCTGTTTTTT.

This clone has more than one count but fewer than ten. CDR3 loop: CASSVGRQSNEKLFF. CDR3 nucleotide sequence: TGTGCCAGCAGTGTAGGACGGCAATCAAATGAAAAACTGTTTTTT. The chain has TRBV6-1 and TRBJ1-4; no clear D. CDR3 length equals 15 residues. Germline V gene sequence: CDR1 MNHNS, CDR2 SASEGT. The germline V and J ends were trimmed by 4 bases and 5 bases, with 14 bases remaining between them.

DNA of the CDR3: TGTGCCAGCACCTTGGAGGCTAGCGGGCAGGAGACCCAGTACTTC. This gives the protein CASTLEASGQETQYF. The rearrangement joins TRBV2 to TRBJ2-5, with TRBD2 identical over 8 bases. Germline V lookup: CDR1 SNHLY, CDR2 FYNNEI. There are 15 residues in the CDR3. Trimming at V came to 7 bases and at J to 5 bases, leaving 12 bases not matched to a gene.

V usage is TRBV6-5 and J usage is TRBJ2-3; D is unresolved. This CDR3 contains 13 residues. CDR1 and CDR2 (germline): MNHEY, SVGAGI. The V end lost 7 bases, the J end lost 0 bases, and 8 bases lay between the germline ends. The CDR3 nucleotides read TGTGCCAGCACCTCTATTAGCACAGATACGCAGTATTTT. Translation: CASTSISTDTQYF.

The chain has TRBV27 and TRBJ2-2, with 14 positions matching TRBD2. The length of the CDR3 is 16 residues. Germline trimming cut 6 bases from V and 8 bases from J; bases unmatched to any gene: 8. The germline V gene has CDR1 MNHEY and CDR2 SMNVEV (reference sequence). The CDR3 coding sequence is TGTGCCAGCAGATCGGGACTAGCGGGGGAATTTGGGGAGCTGTTTTTT. It is translated as CASRSGLAGEFGELFF.

This clone occurred a few times. The DNA for the CDR3 is TGTGCCAGCAGCGTAGTTGCCGATCAGCCCCAGCATTTT. Translation gives CASSVVADQPQHF. The chain carries TRBV9 and TRBJ1-5; D uncertain. CDR3 length: 13 amino acids. Germline V CDR1 and CDR2: SGDLS, YYNGEE. V gave up 0 bases and J gave up 5 bases, with 6 bases separating them. Full variable domain (missing parts from reference TRBV9 and TRBJ1-5): DSGVTQTPKHLITATGQRVTLRCSPRSGDLSVYWYQQSLDQGLQFLIQYYNGEERAKGNILERFSAQQFPDLHSELNLSSLELGDSALYFCASSVVADQPQHFGDGTRLSIL.

The J gene is TRBJ2-5, the V gene TRBV9; TRBD1 matches at 12 bases. V shed 3 bases and J 0 bases; nucleotides not matched to a gene: 12. CDR1 and CDR2 from the germline V gene are SGDLS and YYNGEE. The CDR3 length is 19 residues. The CDR3 loop is CASSEHAGTGGRNQETQYF. The CDR3 DNA follows: TGTGCCAGCAGCGAGCATGCCGGGACAGGGGGCCGGAACCAAGAGACCCAGTACTTC. The full variable domain, with the rest looked up from reference TRBV9 and TRBJ2-5, is DSGVTQTPKHLITATGQRVTLRCSPRSGDLSVYWYQQSLDQGLQFLIQYYNGEERAKGNILERFSAQQFPDLHSELNLSSLELGDSALYFCASSEHAGTGGRNQETQYFGPGTRLLVL.

This chain links TRBV10-3 with TRBJ2-3; perhaps D is TRBD1 or TRBD2 (5 bases each). Trimming removed 6 bases at V and 3 bases at J, with 19 bases between. Germline assignment: CDR1 ENHRY and CDR2 SYGVKD. The CDR3 is 16 residues long. CDR3 nucleotides: TGTGCCATCAGAAGCTCTCCGGGGCGTTTAACAGATACGCAGTATTTT. Translating it yields CAIRSSPGRLTDTQYF.

This clone was detected only a few times. This chain uses TRBV7-2 with TRBJ1-2; D is perhaps TRBD1 (6 bases). The CDR3 runs to 12 residues. V dropped 5 bases and J dropped 5 bases, with 9 bases sitting between them. Germline-derived CDR1 and CDR2 are SGHTA and FQGNSA. CDR3 sequence reads: CASSGGHYGYTF. For the CDR3, the DNA is TGTGCCAGCAGCGGGGGACATTATGGCTACACCTTC.

This clone was picked up one time. The chain couples TRBV6-6 to TRBJ2-3; TRBD1 matches at 7 bases. V trimming: 5 bases; J trimming: 3 bases; junction bases outside the gene matches: 2. Germline V gene data show CDR1 as MNHNY and CDR2 as SVGAGI (reference sequence). This CDR3 is 13 amino acids long. In DNA, the CDR3 is TGTGCCAGCAGTGGGGACAGAACAGATACGCAGTATTTT. Translated, it gives CASSGDRTDTQYF.